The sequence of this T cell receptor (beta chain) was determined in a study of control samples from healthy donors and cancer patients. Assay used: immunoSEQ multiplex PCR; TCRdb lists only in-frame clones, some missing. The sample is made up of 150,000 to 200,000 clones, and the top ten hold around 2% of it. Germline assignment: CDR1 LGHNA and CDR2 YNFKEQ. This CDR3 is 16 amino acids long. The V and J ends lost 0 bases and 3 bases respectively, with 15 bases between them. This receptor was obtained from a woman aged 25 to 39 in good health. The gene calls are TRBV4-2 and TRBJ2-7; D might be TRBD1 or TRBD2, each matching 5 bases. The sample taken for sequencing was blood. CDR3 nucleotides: TGTGCCAGCAGCCAAGATGAACAGGAGGTGTACTACGAGCAGTACTTC. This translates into CASSQDEQEVYYEQYF.